Listed here is a single TCR beta chain. In the original analysis: Reference gene primer amplification gave estimated nucleated cell counts. Profiling relied on immunoSEQ multiplex PCR, and the TCRdb table lists in-frame clones only, not all of them. That table supplies the V and J calls and clone size; D and trimming were determined from the DNA. Among about half a million clones, 75% to 90% were seen once, and the ten largest hold around 0.9%. The V gene end was trimmed by 5 bases and the J gene end by 6 bases; junction bases not matched to a gene: 14. This CDR3 is built from 19 residues. Germline CDR1 reads MNHEY; CDR2 reads SVGEGT. The sample originates from a study of blood T cell repertoires in COVID-19. Study information: The analysed material was cDNA or gDNA that came from T cells, B-cell-depleted T cells, or PBMCs.

The sample comprised peripheral blood. V is TRBV6-2 or TRBV6-3 and J is TRBJ2-1, with 15 bases matching TRBD2. The receptor's source is a man between 18 and 29 years old with COVID-19, enrolled during active disease. The CDR3 spells CASSPPAGLAGGPFNEQFF. CDR3 bases: TGTGCCAGCAGTCCACCTGCCGGACTAGCGGGAGGGCCTTTCAATGAGCAGTTCTTC.